This T cell receptor (beta chain) was obtained from a study of blood T cell repertoires in COVID-19. This CDR3 is 15 amino acids long. Between the trimmed V and J ends, which lost 3 bases and 3 bases, there was a span of 14 bases. The germline V gene has CDR1 MDHEN and CDR2 SYDVKM. Clones were sequenced by immunoSEQ multiplex PCR, and TCRdb holds only the in-frame ones, with some missing. The sample carries around 250,000 clones, approximately 89% recorded once. This chain uses TRBV28 with TRBJ1-2; D is unresolved. Input material: peripheral blood. The sequence was obtained from an older woman who had recovered from COVID-19. CDR3 nucleotides: TGTGCCAGCAGTTTTTACCCGCTCGAGGACTATGGCTACACCTTC. Translation: CASSFYPLEDYGYTF.